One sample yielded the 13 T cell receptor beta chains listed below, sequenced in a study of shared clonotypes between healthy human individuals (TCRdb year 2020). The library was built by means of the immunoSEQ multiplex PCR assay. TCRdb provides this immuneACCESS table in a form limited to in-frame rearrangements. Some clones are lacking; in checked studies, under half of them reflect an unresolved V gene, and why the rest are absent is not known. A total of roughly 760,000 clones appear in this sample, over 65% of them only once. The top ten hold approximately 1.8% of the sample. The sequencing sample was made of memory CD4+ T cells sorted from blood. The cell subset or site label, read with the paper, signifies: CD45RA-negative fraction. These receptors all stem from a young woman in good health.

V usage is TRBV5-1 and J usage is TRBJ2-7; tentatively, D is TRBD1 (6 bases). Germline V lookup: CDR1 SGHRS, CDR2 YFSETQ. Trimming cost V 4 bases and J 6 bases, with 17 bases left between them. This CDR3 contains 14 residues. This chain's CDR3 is CASSPGQSLREQYF. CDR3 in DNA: TGCGCCAGCAGCCCCGGACAGTCCCTCCGCGAGCAGTACTTC.

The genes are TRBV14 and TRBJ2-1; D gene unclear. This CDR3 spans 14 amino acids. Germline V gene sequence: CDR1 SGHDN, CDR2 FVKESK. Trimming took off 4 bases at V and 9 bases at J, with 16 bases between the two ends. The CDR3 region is CASSPVGLISEQFF. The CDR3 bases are TGTGCCAGCAGCCCTGTTGGGTTAATCAGTGAGCAGTTCTTC.

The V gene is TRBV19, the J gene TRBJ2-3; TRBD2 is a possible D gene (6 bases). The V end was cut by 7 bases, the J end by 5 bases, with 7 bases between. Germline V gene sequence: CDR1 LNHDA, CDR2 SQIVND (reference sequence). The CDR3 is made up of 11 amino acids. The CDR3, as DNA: TGTGCCAGTACGGGGGTAGATACGCAGTATTTT. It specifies CASTGVDTQYF.

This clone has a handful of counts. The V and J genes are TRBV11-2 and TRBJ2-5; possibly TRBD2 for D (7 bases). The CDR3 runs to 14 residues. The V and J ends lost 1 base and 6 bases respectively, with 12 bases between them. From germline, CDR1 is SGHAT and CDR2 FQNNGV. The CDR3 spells CASSLVGGRKTQYF. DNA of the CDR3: TGTGCCAGCAGCTTAGTCGGGGGGCGAAAGACCCAGTACTTC.

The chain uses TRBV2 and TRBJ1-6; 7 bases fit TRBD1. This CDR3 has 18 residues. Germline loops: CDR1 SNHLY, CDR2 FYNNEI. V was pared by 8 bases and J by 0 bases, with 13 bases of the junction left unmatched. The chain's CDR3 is CASGTRTGGNSYNSPLHF. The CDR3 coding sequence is TGTGCCAGCGGTACGAGGACAGGAGGAAACTCCTATAATTCACCCCTCCACTTT.

The DNA for the CDR3 is TGTGCCAGCAGCTTGAACATTGACAGGGTGTCCGGGGAGCTGTTTTTT. This translates into CASSLNIDRVSGELFF. The chain couples TRBV11-2 to TRBJ2-2; 7 nucleotides line up with TRBD1. CDR3 length: 16 residues. CDR1 is SGHAT and CDR2 is FQNNGV in the germline V gene. V lost 3 bases and J lost 6; bases outside the gene matches: 10.

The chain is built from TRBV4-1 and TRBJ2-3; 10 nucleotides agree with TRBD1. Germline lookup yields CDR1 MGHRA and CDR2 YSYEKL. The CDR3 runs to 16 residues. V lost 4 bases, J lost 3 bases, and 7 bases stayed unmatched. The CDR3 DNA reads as TGCGCCAGCAGCCCTAACCCGGGACAGGGGACAGATACGCAGTATTTT. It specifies CASSPNPGQGTDTQYF.

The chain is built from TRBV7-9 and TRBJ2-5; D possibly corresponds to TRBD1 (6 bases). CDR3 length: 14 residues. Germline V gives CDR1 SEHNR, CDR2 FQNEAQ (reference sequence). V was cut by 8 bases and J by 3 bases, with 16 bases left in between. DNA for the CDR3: TGTGCCAGCGAGTTTCTGGGGGCCAAAGAGACCCAGTACTTC. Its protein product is CASEFLGAKETQYF.

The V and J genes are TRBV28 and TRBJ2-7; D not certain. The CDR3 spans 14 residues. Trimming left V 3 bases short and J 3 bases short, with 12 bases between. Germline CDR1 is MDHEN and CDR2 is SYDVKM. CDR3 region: CASSLAFLGYEQYF. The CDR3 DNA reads TGTGCCAGCAGTTTGGCGTTTTTGGGCTACGAGCAGTACTTC.

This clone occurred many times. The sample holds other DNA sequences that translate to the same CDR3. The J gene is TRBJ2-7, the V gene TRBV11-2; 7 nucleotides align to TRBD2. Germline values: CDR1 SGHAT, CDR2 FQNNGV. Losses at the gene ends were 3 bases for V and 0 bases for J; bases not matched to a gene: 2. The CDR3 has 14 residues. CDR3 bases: TGTGCCAGCAGCTTCCAGCGGGACTCCTACGAGCAGTACTTC. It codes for CASSFQRDSYEQYF. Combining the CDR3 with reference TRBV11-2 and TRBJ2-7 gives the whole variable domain EAGVAQSPRYKIIEKRQSVAFWCNPISGHATLYWYQQILGQGPKLLIQFQNNGVVDDSQLPKDRFSAERLKGVDSTLKIQPAKLEDSAVYLCASSFQRDSYEQYFGPGTRLTVT.

The CDR3 bases are TGTGCCAGCAGATCCAGTAATCTGAGGATTAATGGCTACACCTTC. Its translation is CASRSSNLRINGYTF. This chain connects TRBV5-6 to TRBJ1-2; no reliable D call. Germline CDR1 SGHDT, CDR2 YYEEEE. The CDR3 covers 15 residues. Trimming left V 5 bases short and J 6 bases short, with 20 bases between.

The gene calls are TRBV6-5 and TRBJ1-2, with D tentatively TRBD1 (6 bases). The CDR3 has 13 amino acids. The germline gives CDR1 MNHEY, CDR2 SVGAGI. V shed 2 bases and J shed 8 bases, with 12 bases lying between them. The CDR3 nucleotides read TGTGCCAGCAGTTACAGACAGGAGAGGGGCTACACCTTC. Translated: CASSYRQERGYTF.

CDR3 DNA: TGTGCCTGGAGTGTTGGGTCCACGATAGATTCTAGCGAAAACTTGCTGAACGAGCAGTACTTC. It specifies CAWSVGSTIDSSENLLNEQYF. The chain employs TRBV30 and TRBJ2-7; D may be TRBD2 (6 bases). Deletions cut 0 bases from V and 5 bases from J, with 35 bases between. The CDR3 consists of 21 residues. CDR1 and CDR2 (germline): GTSNPN, SVGIG (reference sequence).